The 8 T cell receptor beta chains presented below share a single source sample, sequenced in a study of cytomegalovirus exposure and HLA in healthy donors. Vbeta (60) and Jbeta (13) primers were used in the PCR. Sequencing used immunoSEQ multiplex PCR; TCRdb keeps in-frame clones, though not all of them. The sample totals more than 130,000 clones. Sequenced: PBMCs. The receptors originated from a middle-aged man in good health and CMV-seronegative.

This sequence joins TRBV9 and TRBJ1-1; 8 positions match TRBD1. Looked up from germline, CDR1 is SGDLS and CDR2 is YYNGEE. With V trimmed by 4 bases and J by 1 base, 6 bases remained unmatched. The CDR3 sequence is 15 residues long. The CDR3 protein is CASSTQTGANTEAFF. CDR3 in DNA: TGTGCCAGCAGCACCCAGACAGGGGCGAACACTGAAGCTTTCTTT.

The V call is TRBV14, the J call TRBJ1-2; D call uncertain. The CDR3 has 13 amino acids. V lost 0 bases and J lost 4, with 6 bases in between. Germline V gives CDR1 SGHDN, CDR2 FVKESK. The CDR3 sequence: CASSQDAGYGYTF. As DNA, the CDR3 is TGTGCCAGCAGCCAAGATGCAGGCTATGGCTACACCTTC.

This chain uses TRBV2 with TRBJ2-5, with 10 bases fitting TRBD1. The J call is uncertain, as TRBJ2-7 better fits the DNA end. Germline loops: CDR1 SNHLY, CDR2 FYNNEI. The CDR3 runs to 17 residues. The CDR3 DNA sequence: TGTGCCAGCAGGACGGACAACCACCGGGACAGGGGATACGAGCAGTACTTC. This codes for CASRTDNHRDRGYEQYF.

CDR3 residues: CASTTGGDVTKNIQYF. The CDR3 DNA follows: TGCGCCAGCACCACTGGGGGGGATGTAACCAAAAACATTCAGTACTTC. J is TRBJ2-4 and V is TRBV5-1, with TRBD2 identical over 7 bases. V lost 6 bases and J lost 2; bases outside the gene matches: 11. The CDR3 totals 16 residues. Germline V lookup: CDR1 SGHRS, CDR2 YFSETQ.

This chain connects TRBV4-2 to TRBJ1-4; D ambiguous. CDR1 and CDR2 from the germline V gene are LGHNA and YNFKEQ. Trimming cost V 0 bases and J 3 bases, with 8 bases left between them. The CDR3 length is 15 residues. CDR3 DNA: TGTGCCAGCAGCCAAGAATGGGCAGCTAATGAAAAACTGTTTTTT. This encodes CASSQEWAANEKLFF.

The chain combines TRBV6-5 with TRBJ1-2, with D perhaps TRBD1 (6 bases). There are 13 residues in the CDR3. Germline CDR1 and CDR2: MNHEY and SVGAGI. Trimming cost V 8 bases and J 4 bases, with 14 bases left between them. In DNA form, the CDR3 reads TGTGCCAGCCGGGACACAATAACCTATGGCTACACCTTC. It encodes CASRDTITYGYTF.

The chain joins TRBV10-3 to TRBJ2-3; unclear D gene. The CDR3 totals 14 residues. Trimming pared 6 bases from V and 0 bases from J, leaving 10 bases between. Germline assignment: CDR1 ENHRY and CDR2 SYGVKD. CDR3 sequence: CAISGATSTDTQYF. CDR3 sequence (DNA): TGTGCCATCAGCGGCGCGACTAGCACAGATACGCAGTATTTT.

The chain couples TRBV7-8 to TRBJ2-7; D might be TRBD1 (7 bases). Looked up from germline, CDR1 is SGHVS and CDR2 is FQNEAQ. The CDR3 runs 15 residues. V lost 5 bases and J lost 4, with 18 bases in between. The DNA of the CDR3 is TGTGCCAGCAGCCCCTTCTCAGGGGGGATTTACGAGCAGTACTTC. Its protein product is CASSPFSGGIYEQYF.